The 15 T cell receptor beta chains reported below all come from one sample, sequenced in a study of blood T cells in healthy people across ages. Next came a second PCR, run for about 6 to 12 cycles, which used a sample-barcoded 5' primer along with a J-beta primer mix. Via MiXCR, TCRdb re-called the 5' RACE reads, giving one row per CDR3 protein. The sample includes around 870,000 distinct CDR3 sequences, about 30% of them seen just once. The source material was blood. Receptors were obtained from a woman of 80 years or more in good health.

The chain joins TRBV30 to TRBJ2-5, with TRBD2 matching 8 bases. V shed 0 bases and J 5 bases; nucleotides not matched to a gene: 11. Germline CDR1 reads GTSNPN; CDR2 reads SVGIG (reference sequence). The CDR3 is 16 amino acids. The chain's CDR3 is CAWSVPSGGPGETQYF. In nucleotides, the CDR3 is TGTGCCTGGAGTGTACCGAGCGGGGGTCCAGGGGAGACCCAGTACTTC.

The rearrangement uses TRBV6-6 and TRBJ2-3, with 10 bases lining up with TRBD1. This CDR3 has 15 residues. CDR1 is MNHNY, CDR2 SVGAGI, per germline (reference sequence). J gave up 7 bases and V 6 bases, and 10 bases lay outside the gene matches. The CDR3: CASSHGQGGLNTQYF. CDR3 sequence (DNA): TGTGCCAGCAGCCACGGACAGGGGGGACTGAATACGCAGTATTTT.

This clonotype was counted only a few times. The CDR3: CAWSEGTRGEAFF. The CDR3, as DNA: TGTGCCTGGAGTGAGGGGACACGGGGAGAAGCTTTCTTT. The chain combines TRBV30 with TRBJ1-1; possibly TRBD1 for D (6 bases). V was pared by 1 base and J by 8 bases, with 14 bases between. This CDR3 spans 13 amino acids. CDR1 is GTSNPN and CDR2 is SVGIG in the germline V gene (reference sequence).

This clonotype was observed once. This rearrangement joins TRBV10-1 to TRBJ2-1; 11 nucleotides align to TRBD1. Per germline, CDR1 WNHNN and CDR2 SYGVQD (reference sequence). V shed 10 bases and J 8 bases; nucleotides not matched to a gene: 10. The CDR3 sequence is 14 residues long. CDR3 DNA: TGCGCCAACAGCGGACAGGGGGCGGTTGATGAGCAGTTCTTC. Its translation: CANSGQGAVDEQFF.

At least ten counts were recorded for this clonotype. V gene TRBV6-5 combines with J gene TRBJ2-5, with D unclear. This CDR3 has 13 residues. Germline lookup yields CDR1 MNHEY and CDR2 SVGAGI. The ends were cut back, 2 bases at V and 5 bases at J, with 9 bases in the middle. The CDR3 nucleotides read TGTGCCAGCAGTTACGGGATTTGGGAGACCCAGTACTTC. Encoded protein: CASSYGIWETQYF.

The rearrangement joins TRBV5-4 to TRBJ2-5; 14 bases map to TRBD2. CDR3 length: 15 amino acids. Per the germline V gene, CDR1 is SGHNT and CDR2 is YYREEE (reference sequence). The ends lost 4 bases at V and 7 bases at J; junction bases unmatched: 6. The CDR3 sequence is CASSQGLAGAGTQYF. The CDR3 nucleotides read TGTGCCAGCAGCCAGGGACTAGCGGGAGCCGGGACCCAGTACTTC.

This clonotype showed up many times. The V and J genes are TRBV5-1 and TRBJ2-7; the match to TRBD2 covers 12 bases. The CDR3 spans 16 residues. From germline, CDR1 is SGHRS and CDR2 YFSETQ. V lost 0 bases to trimming and J lost 2 bases; unmatched junction nucleotides: 3. CDR3 protein: CASSLAPSGGAYEQYF. Here the CDR3 DNA reads TGCGCCAGCAGCTTGGCCCCTAGCGGGGGGGCCTACGAGCAGTACTTC.

This clonotype was observed a handful of times. This chain connects TRBV14 to TRBJ2-5, with a weak D call TRBD2 (5 bases). The germline V and J ends were trimmed by 0 bases and 2 bases, with 13 bases remaining between them. Germline V lookup: CDR1 SGHDN, CDR2 FVKESK. This CDR3 spans 16 amino acids. The CDR3 here is CASSQDIGITQETQYF. CDR3 nucleotide sequence: TGTGCCAGCAGCCAAGATATCGGGATCACACAAGAGACCCAGTACTTC. The entire variable domain, with the rest obtained from reference TRBV14 and TRBJ2-5, is as follows: EAGVTQFPSHSVIEKGQTVTLRCDPISGHDNLYWYRRVMGKEIKFLLHFVKESKQDESGMPNNRFLAERTGGTYSTLKVQPAELEDSGVYFCASSQDIGITQETQYFGPGTRLLVL.

V is TRBV27 and J is TRBJ1-5, with D possibly matching TRBD1 (5 bases). Germline CDR1 is MNHEY and CDR2 is SMNVEV (reference sequence). This CDR3 spans 17 amino acids. The V end was cut by 2 bases, the J end by 5 bases, with 19 bases between. This chain's CDR3 is CASSLRDPGAHHQPQHF. As DNA, the CDR3 is TGTGCCAGCAGTTTAAGGGACCCTGGGGCCCATCATCAGCCCCAGCATTTT.

There are many counts of this clonotype. The chain employs TRBV20-1 and TRBJ2-3; 8 nucleotides agree with TRBD2. Germline V gives CDR1 DFQATT, CDR2 SNEGSKA (reference sequence). This CDR3 is 14 amino acids long. V lost 6 bases and J lost 4; bases outside the gene matches: 9. CDR3 protein: CSAGAAGGPDTQYF. CDR3 nucleotide sequence: TGCAGTGCCGGCGCGGCGGGGGGCCCAGATACGCAGTATTTT.

A few counts support this clonotype. The chain joins TRBV6-6 to TRBJ2-2; D might be TRBD1 or TRBD2, each matching 5 bases. The CDR3 is 13 residues long. CDR1 and CDR2 (germline): MNHNY, SVGAGI (reference sequence). V lost 6 bases to trimming and J lost 6 bases, with 11 bases between them. The CDR3 bases are TGTGCCAGCAGCTTGAGGGACCCCGGGGAGCTGTTTTTT. Translating gives CASSLRDPGELFF.

This sequence joins TRBV6-1 and TRBJ2-3; 10 bases line up with TRBD2. Per the germline V gene, CDR1 is MNHNS and CDR2 is SASEGT. V was clipped by 6 bases and J by 2 bases; unmatched bases: 2. The CDR3 covers 14 residues. As DNA, the CDR3 is TGTGCCAGCAGCGGACTAGCGGACACAGATACGCAGTATTTT. Its translation is CASSGLADTDTQYF.

The chain links TRBV18 to TRBJ1-2, with TRBD1 identical over 12 bases. CDR1 and CDR2 from the germline V gene are KGHSH and LQKENI. The CDR3 is 15 residues long. The J segment lost 6 bases and the V segment lost 4 bases, leaving 6 bases of the junction unmatched. The CDR3 DNA follows: TGTGCCAGCTCACTAGGGACAGGGGGCGCGGATGGCTACACCTTC. Translated: CASSLGTGGADGYTF.

The sample holds many counts of this clonotype. The chain is built from TRBV27 and TRBJ2-3; unclear D gene. The CDR3 contains 14 residues. The germline gives CDR1 MNHEY, CDR2 SMNVEV (reference sequence). The V end was cut by 5 bases, the J end by 0 bases, with 9 bases between. CDR3 region: CASSKPFSTDTQYF. The CDR3 coding sequence is TGTGCCAGCAGTAAACCCTTTAGCACAGATACGCAGTATTTT.

In its sample, this clonotype was seen many times. The gene calls are TRBV5-4 and TRBJ1-1; no clear D. The germline gives CDR1 SGHNT, CDR2 YYREEE (reference sequence). CDR3 length: 13 residues. V was shortened by 0 bases and J by 4 bases, with 7 bases between the two germline ends. The CDR3: CASSLVVSTEAFF. CDR3 coding DNA: TGTGCCAGCAGCTTGGTTGTATCCACTGAAGCTTTCTTT.